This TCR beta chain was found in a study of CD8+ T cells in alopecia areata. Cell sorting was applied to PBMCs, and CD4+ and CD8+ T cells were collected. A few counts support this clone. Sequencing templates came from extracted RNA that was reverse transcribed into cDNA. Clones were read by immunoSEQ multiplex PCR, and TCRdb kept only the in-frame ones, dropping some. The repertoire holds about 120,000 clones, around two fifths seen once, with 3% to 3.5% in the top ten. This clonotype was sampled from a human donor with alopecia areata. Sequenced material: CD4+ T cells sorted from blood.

The CDR3 DNA reads as TGCAGCGTTTCAGGGGGCGGTAGGAATGGCTACACCTTC. It is translated as CSVSGGGRNGYTF. This chain uses TRBV29-1 with TRBJ1-2, with 8 bases lining up with TRBD1. The germline V gene has CDR1 SQVTM and CDR2 ANQGSEA. The ends lost 5 bases at V and 6 bases at J; junction bases unmatched: 8. The CDR3 is made up of 13 amino acids.